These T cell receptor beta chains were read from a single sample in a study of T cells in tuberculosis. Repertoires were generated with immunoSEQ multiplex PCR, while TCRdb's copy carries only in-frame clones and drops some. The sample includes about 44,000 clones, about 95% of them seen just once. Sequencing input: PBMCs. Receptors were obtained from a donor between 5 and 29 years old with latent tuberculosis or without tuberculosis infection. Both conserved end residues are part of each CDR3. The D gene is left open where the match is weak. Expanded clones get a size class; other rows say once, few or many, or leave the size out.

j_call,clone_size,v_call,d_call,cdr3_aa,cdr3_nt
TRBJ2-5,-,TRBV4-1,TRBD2,CASSQMMPGGYQETQYF,TGCGCCAGCAGCCAAATGATGCCGGGAGGGTACCAAGAGACCCAGTACTTC
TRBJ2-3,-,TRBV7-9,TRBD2,CASSASLAGDRTDTQYF,TGTGCCAGCAGCGCCTCACTAGCGGGAGATAGAACAGATACGCAGTATTTT
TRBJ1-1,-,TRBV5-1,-,CASSPETRQGTEAFF,TGCGCCAGCAGCCCTGAGACAAGGCAGGGCACTGAAGCTTTCTTT
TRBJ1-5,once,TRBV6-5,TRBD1,CASSWGQGNQPQHF,TGTGCCAGCAGCTGGGGACAGGGCAATCAGCCCCAGCATTTT
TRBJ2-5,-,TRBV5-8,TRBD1,CASSPGTGGIQETQYF,TGTGCCAGCAGCCCCGGGACAGGGGGGATCCAAGAGACCCAGTACTTC
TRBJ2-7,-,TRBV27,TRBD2,CASSLTRLAGVYEQYF,TGTGCCAGCAGTTTGACTAGACTAGCGGGGGTCTACGAGCAGTACTTC
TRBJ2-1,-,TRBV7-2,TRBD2,CASSPRLAGAGEQFF,TGTGCCAGCAGCCCTCGACTAGCGGGAGCAGGGGAGCAGTTCTTC
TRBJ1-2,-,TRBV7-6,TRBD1,CASSLTQGDGVDGYTF,TGTGCCAGCAGCTTAACACAGGGGGATGGAGTTGATGGCTACACCTTC
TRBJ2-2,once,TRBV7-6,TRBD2,CASSFTSGGPQYTGELFF,TGTGCCAGCAGCTTTACTAGCGGGGGTCCCCAATACACCGGGGAGCTGTTTTTT
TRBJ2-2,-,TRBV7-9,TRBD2,CASSLTSGRTPTGELFF,TGTGCCAGCAGCCTGACTAGCGGGAGGACCCCCACCGGGGAGCTGTTTTTT
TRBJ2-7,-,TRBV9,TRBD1,CASSSTGAGEQYF,TGTGCCAGCAGTTCGACAGGGGCGGGCGAGCAGTACTTC
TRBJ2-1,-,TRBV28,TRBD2,CASSLWQREIGNEQFF,TGTGCCAGCAGTTTATGGCAGCGGGAGATAGGGAATGAGCAGTTCTTC
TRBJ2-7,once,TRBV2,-,CASSETRTYEQYF,TGTGCCAGCAGTGAAACCAGAACCTACGAGCAGTACTTC
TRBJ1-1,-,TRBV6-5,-,CASRYREGAFF,TGTGCCAGCAGATACAGGGAGGGAGCTTTCTTT